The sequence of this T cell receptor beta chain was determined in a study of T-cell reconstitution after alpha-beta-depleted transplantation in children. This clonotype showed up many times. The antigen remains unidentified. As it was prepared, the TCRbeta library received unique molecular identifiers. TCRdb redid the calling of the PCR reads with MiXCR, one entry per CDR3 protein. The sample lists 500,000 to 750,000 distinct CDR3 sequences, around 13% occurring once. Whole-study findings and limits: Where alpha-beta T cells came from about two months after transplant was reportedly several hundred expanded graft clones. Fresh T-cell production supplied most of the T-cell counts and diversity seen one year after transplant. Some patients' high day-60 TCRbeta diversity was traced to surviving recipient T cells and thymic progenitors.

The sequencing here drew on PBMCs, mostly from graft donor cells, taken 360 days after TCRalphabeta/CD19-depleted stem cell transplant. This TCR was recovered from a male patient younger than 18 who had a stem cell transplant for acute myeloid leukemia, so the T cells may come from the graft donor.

The chain's CDR3 is CASRPSGTPSEQYF. Here the CDR3 DNA reads TGTGCCAGCAGACCAAGCGGGACCCCCTCCGAGCAGTACTTC. The V gene is TRBV12-3 or TRBV12-4, the J gene TRBJ2-7, with 7 bases fitting TRBD2. Trimming removed 6 bases from V and 6 bases from J; junction bases left unmatched: 11. The CDR3 loop spans 14 amino acids.